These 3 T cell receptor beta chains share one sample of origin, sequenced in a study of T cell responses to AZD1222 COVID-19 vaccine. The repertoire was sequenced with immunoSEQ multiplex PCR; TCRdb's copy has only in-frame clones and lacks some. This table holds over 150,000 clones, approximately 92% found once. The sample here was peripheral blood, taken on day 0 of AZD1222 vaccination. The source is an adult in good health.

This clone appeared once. CDR3 residues: CASSPSLTENGYGYTF. The CDR3 bases are TGTGCCAGCTCGCCATCCCTGACAGAAAACGGCTATGGCTACACCTTC. This chain uses TRBV18 with TRBJ1-2, with D perhaps TRBD1 (5 bases). V dropped 6 bases and J dropped 4 bases, with 21 bases sitting between them. CDR3 length: 16 residues. The germline gives CDR1 KGHSH, CDR2 LQKENI. Drawing the rest from reference TRBV18 and TRBJ1-2, the complete variable domain is NAGVMQNPRHLVRRRGQEARLRCSPMKGHSHVYWYRQLPEEGLKFMVYLQKENIIDESGMPKERFSAEFPKEGPSILRIQQVVRGDSAAYFCASSPSLTENGYGYTFGSGTRLTVV.

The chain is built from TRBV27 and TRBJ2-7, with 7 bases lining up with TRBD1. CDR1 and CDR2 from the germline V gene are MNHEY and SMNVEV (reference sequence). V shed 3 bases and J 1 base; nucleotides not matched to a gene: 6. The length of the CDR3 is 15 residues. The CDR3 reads CASSFSGQLSYEQYF. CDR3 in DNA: TGTGCCAGCAGTTTCTCGGGACAGCTATCCTACGAGCAGTACTTC.

The CDR3 region has the DNA TGTGCCTCGGGACAGGGTAATTCACCCCTCCACTTT. Translation gives CASGQGNSPLHF. The rearrangement links TRBV6-5 to TRBJ1-6, with TRBD1 matching over 9 bases. The germline V gene encodes CDR1 MNHEY and CDR2 SVGAGI. This CDR3 is built from 12 residues. Trimming cost V 11 bases and J 6 bases; bases outside gene matches: 2.